Presented here are 32 T cell receptor beta chains from one specimen sequenced in a study of lymphopenia after photon versus proton radiotherapy. Profiled with immunoSEQ multiplex PCR; TCRdb holds only in-frame clones, not every one. The profile covers approximately 7,700 clones, with around nine tenths appearing a single time and about 3% taken by the ten largest. The source was peripheral blood, collected from a patient treated with photon-based radiotherapy. The receptors here all came from a woman aged 70-85 years with pancreatic cancer.

This chain joins TRBV5-4 and TRBJ2-5; D gene unclear. Looked up from germline, CDR1 is SGHNT and CDR2 is YYREEE (reference sequence). V dropped 4 bases and J dropped 0 bases, with 10 bases sitting between them. The CDR3 sequence is 14 residues long. CDR3 bases: TGTGCCAGCAGCCCTGGGCTAAACCAAGAGACCCAGTACTTC. Protein product: CASSPGLNQETQYF.

V usage is TRBV5-1 and J usage is TRBJ2-3, with TRBD2 as a possible D gene (6 bases). V was shortened by 8 bases and J by 0 bases, with 13 bases between the two germline ends. CDR3 length: 14 amino acids. Germline-derived CDR1 and CDR2 are SGHRS and YFSETQ. The CDR3 spells CASSLARSTDTQYF. The CDR3 DNA reads TGCGCCAGTTCCCTAGCGCGTAGCACAGATACGCAGTATTTT.

The chain uses TRBV10-3 and TRBJ1-2; D possibly corresponds to TRBD1 (5 bases). Trimming pared 0 bases from V and 2 bases from J, leaving 10 bases between. Germline CDR1 ENHRY, CDR2 SYGVKD. The CDR3 runs to 15 residues. DNA of the CDR3: TGTGCCATCAGTGAGTCGCAGGGATACAACTATGGCTACACCTTC. Translating it yields CAISESQGYNYGYTF.

Note on this clone: The germline gene is not matched at one end of the junction; a read error may be the cause. The rearrangement joins TRBV7-9 to TRBJ2-7; D not certain. This CDR3 spans 11 amino acids. Germline CDR1 is SEHNR and CDR2 is FQNEAQ (reference sequence). Here the CDR3 reads CTSSSRFEQYF. In DNA, the CDR3 is TGTACCAGCAGCTCCCGCTTCGAGCAGTACTTC.

This sequence joins TRBV7-9 and TRBJ2-3; D remains unclear. V was clipped by 1 base and J by 0 bases, with 2 bases between them. The CDR3 loop spans 13 amino acids. Germline CDR1 and CDR2: SEHNR and FQNEAQ (reference sequence). CDR3 bases: TGTGCCAGCAGCTTAGATAGCACAGATACGCAGTATTTT. Encoded protein: CASSLDSTDTQYF.

The gene calls are TRBV14 and TRBJ2-2; TRBD2 aligns across 12 bases. The trim removed 7 bases at V and 7 bases at J, leaving 22 bases unmatched. This CDR3 is 20 amino acids long. Germline V gives CDR1 SGHDN, CDR2 FVKESK. The CDR3 loop is CASTRRHRDASGRDGGELFF. CDR3 in DNA: TGTGCCAGCACCCGGAGACACAGGGATGCTAGCGGGAGGGACGGCGGGGAGCTGTTTTTT.

This chain joins TRBV4-2 and TRBJ2-3; 7 bases are a match to TRBD2. Germline V gene data show CDR1 as LGHNA and CDR2 as YNFKEQ. This CDR3 is 15 amino acids long. With 1 base clipped from V and 3 bases from J, the junction kept 4 bases outside the gene matches. The CDR3 sequence is CASSQVTGGTDTQYF. The CDR3 DNA follows: TGTGCCAGCAGCCAAGTGACGGGAGGTACAGATACGCAGTATTTT.

The V gene is TRBV6-5, the J gene TRBJ2-5; 8 nucleotides match TRBD2. Germline-derived CDR1 and CDR2 are MNHEY and SVGAGI. The CDR3 has 13 amino acids. Losses at the gene ends were 5 bases for V and 5 bases for J; bases not matched to a gene: 4. CDR3 bases: TGTGCCAGCAGTGGTAGCGGGACCGAGACCCAGTACTTC. It translates to CASSGSGTETQYF.

V and J are TRBV28 and TRBJ2-5, with unresolved D. The better agreement between TRBJ2-7 and the DNA end casts doubt on the J call. CDR1 and CDR2 from the germline V gene are MDHEN and SYDVKM. CDR3 length: 12 amino acids. CDR3 DNA: TGTGCCAGCAGTTTCGGAACCTACGAGCAGTACTTC. It codes for CASSFGTYEQYF.

The V gene is TRBV11-2, the J gene TRBJ1-2; D gene ambiguous. CDR1 SGHAT and CDR2 FQNNGV come from the germline V gene. With 5 bases removed from V and 3 bases from J, the gap between germline ends came to 13 bases. The CDR3 sequence is 14 residues long. The CDR3 sequence: CASSPARFDYGYTF. In DNA form, the CDR3 reads TGTGCCAGCAGCCCCGCCAGGTTTGACTATGGCTACACCTTC.

The genes are TRBV19 and TRBJ2-1; no firm D call. This CDR3 spans 10 amino acids. The germline V gene encodes CDR1 LNHDA and CDR2 SQIVND (reference sequence). V was clipped by 8 bases and J by 4 bases, with 3 bases between them. The CDR3 sequence is CASGYNEQFF. As DNA, the CDR3 is TGTGCCAGTGGTTACAATGAGCAGTTCTTC.

The rearrangement links TRBV9 to TRBJ2-3; no definite D call. CDR3 length: 12 residues. Germline V gene lookup returns CDR1 SGDLS and CDR2 YYNGEE. Trimming removed 4 bases at V and 6 bases at J, with 9 bases between. The CDR3 here is CASSPPADTQYF. CDR3 bases: TGTGCCAGCAGCCCCCCAGCGGATACGCAGTATTTT.

The chain couples TRBV10-1 to TRBJ2-1; possibly TRBD1 for D (6 bases). Germline CDR1 WNHNN, CDR2 SYGVQD (reference sequence). The CDR3 is 12 amino acids. V gave up 4 bases and J gave up 9 bases, with 10 bases separating them. As DNA, the CDR3 is TGCGCCAGCAGTGGGGGGCCGAGTGAGCAGTTCTTC. It codes for CASSGGPSEQFF.

V and J are TRBV19 and TRBJ2-7; the match to TRBD2 covers 12 bases. This CDR3 has 15 residues. Looked up from germline, CDR1 is LNHDA and CDR2 is SQIVND (reference sequence). J was trimmed by 3 bases and V by 4 bases; bases with no gene match: 4. CDR3 sequence (DNA): TGTGCCAGTAGTAAGGGACTAGCGGGCATCTACGAGCAGTACTTC. It yields the protein CASSKGLAGIYEQYF. Complete variable domain (other parts from reference TRBV19 and TRBJ2-7): DGGITQSPKYLFRKEGQNVTLSCEQNLNHDAMYWYRQDPGQGLRLIYYSQIVNDFQKGDIAEGYSVSREKKESFPLTVTSAQKNPTAFYLCASSKGLAGIYEQYFGPGTRLTVT.

The chain is built from TRBV9 and TRBJ1-3; TRBD1 matches at 8 bases. V lost 2 bases, J lost 3 bases, and 1 base stayed unmatched. Germline V gene sequence: CDR1 SGDLS, CDR2 YYNGEE. The CDR3 runs 14 residues. The CDR3 loop reads CASSVTGVGNTIYF. The CDR3 nucleotides read TGTGCCAGCAGCGTGACAGGGGTTGGAAACACCATATATTTT.

This chain's CDR3 is CASSLTAGGNEQFF. The DNA for the CDR3 is TGTGCCAGCAGCTTAACAGCGGGAGGCAATGAGCAGTTCTTC. The rearrangement links TRBV7-3 to TRBJ2-1; 9 nucleotides line up with TRBD2. The CDR3 length is 14 residues. V shed 0 bases and J 6 bases; nucleotides not matched to a gene: 0. The germline gives CDR1 SGHTA, CDR2 FQGTGA.

This clone appeared a few times. A junction boundary mismatches the germline segment, possibly from a read error. The rearrangement uses TRBV7-7 and TRBJ2-7; no firm D call. This CDR3 has 13 amino acids. Germline CDR1 and CDR2: SSHAT and FNYEAQ (reference sequence). CDR3 amino acids: CASSSGRAGEQYF. Here the CDR3 DNA reads TGTGCTAGCAGCTCCGGACGGGCCGGCGAGCAGTACTTC.

V and J are TRBV5-6 and TRBJ2-1; 8 bases match TRBD2. CDR1 and CDR2 from the germline V gene are SGHDT and YYEEEE. J gave up 0 bases and V 4 bases, and 9 bases lay outside the gene matches. The CDR3 runs 17 residues. The DNA for the CDR3 is TGTGCCAGCAGCAACGCGGGGGGAGGCAGCTCCTACAATGAGCAGTTCTTC. Encoded protein: CASSNAGGGSSYNEQFF.

The chain has TRBV18 and TRBJ2-7; tentatively, D is TRBD1 (5 bases). CDR3 length equals 12 residues. V gave up 5 bases and J gave up 4 bases, with 9 bases separating them. Germline V gives CDR1 KGHSH, CDR2 LQKENI. The CDR3 DNA follows: TGTGCCAGCTCAAAAGACAGATACGAGCAGTACTTC. Translation: CASSKDRYEQYF.

The chain recombines TRBV6-9 with TRBJ2-7; weak D call: TRBD1 (6 bases). V was pared by 6 bases and J by 2 bases, with 14 bases between. Germline lookup yields CDR1 MNHGY and CDR2 SVAAGI. The CDR3 length is 14 residues. CDR3 protein: CASSGTHPAYEQYF. The CDR3 bases are TGTGCCAGCAGCGGGACACACCCAGCCTACGAGCAGTACTTC.

Only one count was recorded for this clone. V is TRBV2 and J is TRBJ2-7; 10 bases line up with TRBD2. V gave up 6 bases and J gave up 2 bases; unmatched junction bases: 13. CDR3 length equals 17 residues. Germline assignment: CDR1 SNHLY and CDR2 FYNNEI. The CDR3 DNA is TGTGCCAGCAGACGTGGCCTAGCGGGAGCTCTAACCTACGAGCAGTACTTC. Its translation: CASRRGLAGALTYEQYF.

The J gene is TRBJ2-6, the V gene TRBV7-9; maybe TRBD1 (5 bases). There are 14 residues in the CDR3. The V gene lost 8 bases and the J gene lost 3 bases, with 11 bases spanning the gap. The germline gives CDR1 SEHNR, CDR2 FQNEAQ (reference sequence). The CDR3 coding sequence is TGTGCCAGCCCAGGGTCGAGTGGGGCCAACGTCCTGACTTTC. Its protein is CASPGSSGANVLTF.

The V call is TRBV6-6, the J call TRBJ1-5; 7 nucleotides line up with TRBD1. J gave up 5 bases and V 6 bases, and 7 bases lay outside the gene matches. The CDR3 runs to 14 residues. Germline lookup yields CDR1 MNHNY and CDR2 SVGAGI (reference sequence). CDR3 DNA sequence: TGTGCCAGCAGGGGGGACAGCAGGTATCAGCCCCAGCATTTT. This codes for CASRGDSRYQPQHF.

The chain uses TRBV5-1 and TRBJ2-1, with 7 bases fitting TRBD2. The CDR3 totals 16 residues. Per the germline V gene, CDR1 is SGHRS and CDR2 is YFSETQ. The junction had 10 bases not matched to a gene; V was cut back by 4 bases and J by 3 bases. CDR3 sequence: CASSPSSGQNYNEQFF. The DNA for the CDR3 is TGCGCCAGCAGCCCCTCTAGCGGCCAAAACTACAATGAGCAGTTCTTC.

The chain has TRBV5-5 and TRBJ1-2; 7 positions match TRBD1. The CDR3 totals 13 residues. Trimming removed 0 bases from V and 6 bases from J; junction bases left unmatched: 2. Per germline, CDR1 SGHKS and CDR2 YYEKEE (reference sequence). The CDR3 nucleotides are TGTGCCAGCAGCTTGGTAGGGGGCGATGGCTACACCTTC. Its protein is CASSLVGGDGYTF.

The gene calls are TRBV20-1 and TRBJ2-1; D perhaps matches TRBD2 (6 bases). Between the trimmed V and J ends, which lost 5 bases and 10 bases, there was a span of 12 bases. Germline lookup yields CDR1 DFQATT and CDR2 SNEGSKA (reference sequence). The CDR3 length is 11 residues. CDR3 nucleotide sequence: TGCAGTGCTGCCGGGACTCAAGAGCAGTTCTTC. It specifies CSAAGTQEQFF.

This rearrangement joins TRBV5-4 to TRBJ1-1; a weak D match, TRBD1 (5 bases). The germline CDR1 and CDR2 sequences are SGHNT and YYREEE (reference sequence). The germline V and J ends were trimmed by 4 bases and 2 bases, with 12 bases remaining between them. CDR3 length: 14 amino acids. DNA of the CDR3: TGTGCCAGCAGCCCCCAGGGAATTAACACTGAAGCTTTCTTT. Translated, it gives CASSPQGINTEAFF.

This chain links TRBV14 with TRBJ2-1; D tentatively reads TRBD1 or TRBD2 (6 bases each). The V end was cut by 0 bases, the J end by 9 bases, with 21 bases between. From germline, CDR1 is SGHDN and CDR2 FVKESK. This CDR3 is 17 amino acids long. The CDR3 is CASSQESRGAVGSEQFF. The CDR3 DNA reads as TGTGCCAGCAGCCAAGAGTCTAGGGGGGCAGTGGGGAGTGAGCAGTTCTTC.

The chain has TRBV19 and TRBJ2-7; D ambiguous. The V end lost 5 bases, the J end lost 3 bases, and 14 bases lay between the germline ends. The CDR3 covers 14 residues. Germline V gene lookup returns CDR1 LNHDA and CDR2 SQIVND (reference sequence). The CDR3 DNA sequence: TGTGCCAGTAGTGCAGTTAACACCTACTACGAGCAGTACTTC. This gives the protein CASSAVNTYYEQYF. Together with reference TRBV19 and TRBJ2-7, the CDR3 gives the full variable domain: DGGITQSPKYLFRKEGQNVTLSCEQNLNHDAMYWYRQDPGQGLRLIYYSQIVNDFQKGDIAEGYSVSREKKESFPLTVTSAQKNPTAFYLCASSAVNTYYEQYFGPGTRLTVT.

The rearrangement joins TRBV9 to TRBJ2-7, with 7 bases aligning to TRBD1. The length of the CDR3 is 15 residues. CDR1 and CDR2 (germline): SGDLS, YYNGEE. The junction had 12 bases not matched to a gene; V was cut back by 3 bases and J by 6 bases. This CDR3 is CASSAGDRVASEQYF. DNA for the CDR3: TGTGCCAGCAGCGCCGGAGACAGGGTGGCATCCGAGCAGTACTTC.

This chain links TRBV9 with TRBJ2-1; 7 bases fit TRBD2. CDR1 SGDLS and CDR2 YYNGEE come from the germline V gene. The CDR3 has 15 amino acids. V shed 3 bases and J 6 bases; nucleotides not matched to a gene: 9. DNA for the CDR3: TGTGCCAGCAGCGCGACTAGCCCAAGAAGCAATGAGCAGTTCTTC. Its translation: CASSATSPRSNEQFF.

CDR3 amino acids: CASSDSGVNNEQFF. The CDR3 nucleotides read TGTGCCAGCAGTGATAGCGGAGTAAACAATGAGCAGTTCTTC. The chain combines TRBV2 with TRBJ2-1; tentatively, D is TRBD2 (6 bases). Germline CDR1 SNHLY, CDR2 FYNNEI. The CDR3 consists of 14 residues. The germline V and J ends were trimmed by 3 bases and 5 bases, with 11 bases remaining between them.